Below are 27 T cell receptor beta chains sequenced from a single sample in a study of T cells in women clearing cervical HPV infection. Method: immunoSEQ multiplex PCR; TCRdb's copy keeps in-frame clones and lacks some. The sample totals approximately 31,000 clones. Sequencing was performed on blood buffy coat. The source of these receptors is a woman aged 18-70 years with a cervical HPV16 infection that either progressed to CIN3+ or cleared (not recorded which).

Notes on this clone: The DNA ends 3 residues before the CDR3 does, and the rest of the CDR3 is filled in from the germline J gene. The chain has TRBV2 and TRBJ2-5; 12 bases match TRBD2. This CDR3 has 18 amino acids. V gave up 0 bases and J gave up 5 bases; unmatched junction bases: 10. Germline V gives CDR1 SNHLY, CDR2 FYNNEI. The CDR3 DNA, read in part, is TGTGCCAGCAGTGAAGCGGGGCTAGCGGGGGGGATGACGGAGACC. This codes for CASSEAGLAGGMTET. The complete CDR3 reads CASSEAGLAGGMTETQYF.

On this clone itself: The read ends 3 residues shy of where the CDR3 ends; the end is completed using the germline J gene. This chain links TRBV6-4 with TRBJ2-2; a possible D gene is TRBD2 (6 bases). The CDR3 covers 15 residues. CDR1 and CDR2 (germline): MRHNA, SNTAGT. The DNA read from the CDR3 is TGTGCCAGCAGTGACTCCTTGGTGTGGAGGGCCAGG. The encoded protein is CASSDSLVWRAR. The entire CDR3 reads CASSDSLVWRARLFF.

With respect to this clone: The CDR3 goes on 3 residues after the read ends, and that part is filled in from the germline J gene. The V gene is TRBV7-8, the J gene TRBJ2-1, with 11 bases identical to TRBD2. V was pared by 3 bases and J by 6 bases, with 7 bases of the junction left unmatched. This CDR3 has 16 amino acids. Germline V lookup: CDR1 SGHVS, CDR2 FQNEAQ. The CDR3 sequence is CASSLAGTSGFNEQFF. The sequenced CDR3 bases are TGTGCCAGCAGCTTGGCCGGGACTAGCGGTTTCAATGAG.

A word on this clone: The DNA ends 3 residues before the CDR3 does, and the rest of the CDR3 is filled in from the germline J gene. V is TRBV2 and J is TRBJ2-5; TRBD2 is a possible D gene (7 bases). This CDR3 has 16 residues. Germline CDR1 and CDR2: SNHLY and FYNNEI. Trimming pared 0 bases from V and 2 bases from J, leaving 13 bases between. The CDR3 is CASSEARAGAQETQYF. The sequenced CDR3 bases are TGTGCCAGCAGTGAAGCGCGGGCGGGGGCACAAGAGACC.

In the case of this clone: The missing CDR3 end, 3 residues past where the read stops, is filled in from the germline J gene. The rearrangement links TRBV28 to TRBJ1-6; no firm D call. The germline CDR1 and CDR2 sequences are MDHEN and SYDVKM. V lost 8 bases to trimming and J lost 8 bases, with 13 bases between them. The CDR3 spans 13 residues. The CDR3 spells CASRLRVDSPLHF. The CDR3 bases that were read are TGTGCCAGCCGCCTTAGGGTGGATTCACCC.

As to this clone: The read comes to an end 3 residues before the CDR3 does, leaving the germline J gene to fill in the end. This rearrangement joins TRBV20-1 to TRBJ2-5, with D uncertain. Germline loops: CDR1 DFQATT, CDR2 SNEGSKA (reference sequence). Trimming took 3 bases from V and 1 from J, leaving 12 bases between them. The CDR3 consists of 14 residues. CDR3 loop: CSARTTGTQETQYF. The part of the CDR3 DNA that was read is TGCAGTGCTAGGACGACGGGTACCCAAGAGACC.

About this clone itself: The CDR3 end falls 3 residues outside the read, so it is completed with the germline J gene. The chain joins TRBV7-9 to TRBJ2-2; 7 positions agree with TRBD2. The CDR3 is 14 residues long. After removal of 8 bases from V and 0 bases from J, the junction contained 3 bases not matched to a gene. Germline CDR1 is SEHNR and CDR2 is FQNEAQ (reference sequence). The CDR3 sequence: CASERGANTGELFF. The sequenced part of the CDR3 DNA is TGTGCCAGCGAGCGGGGCGCGAACACCGGGGAG.

A remark on this clone: The read ends 3 residues shy of where the CDR3 ends; the end is completed using the germline J gene. The chain couples TRBV7-2 to TRBJ2-3; TRBD1 agrees at 7 bases. V lost 0 bases and J lost 1; bases outside the gene matches: 7. Germline-derived CDR1 and CDR2 are SGHTA and FQGNSA. The length of the CDR3 is 17 residues. CDR3 loop: CASSLAHYRGGTDTQYF. The covered CDR3 bases are TGTGCCAGCAGCTTAGCCCACTACAGGGGAGGCACAGATACG.

For this clone: Read data end 3 residues before the CDR3 end; the end is taken from the germline J gene. This rearrangement joins TRBV6-2 or TRBV6-3 to TRBJ2-7; TRBD2 agrees at 11 bases. This CDR3 spans 14 amino acids. With V trimmed by 3 bases and J by 4 bases, 2 bases remained unmatched. Germline V CDR1 and CDR2: MNHEY, SVGEGT. The part of the CDR3 DNA that was read is TGTGCCAGCAGTTATACTAGCGGGGGATACGAG. Protein sequence: CASSYTSGGYE. The entire CDR3 sequence reads CASSYTSGGYEQYF.

With regard to this clone: The read falls 3 residues short of the CDR3 end, and the missing part is taken from the germline J gene. V and J are TRBV19 and TRBJ2-1; D gene unclear. This CDR3 is 14 amino acids long. From germline, CDR1 is LNHDA and CDR2 SQIVND (reference sequence). V dropped 2 bases and J dropped 5 bases, with 10 bases sitting between them. CDR3 sequence reads: CASSISPYDNEQFF. Incomplete CDR3 DNA: TGTGCCAGTAGTATATCCCCGTATGACAATGAG.

Notes on this clone: The CDR3 end falls 3 residues outside the read, so it is completed with the germline J gene. The chain has TRBV10-3 and TRBJ2-7; 7 bases align to TRBD2. The germline V gene has CDR1 ENHRY and CDR2 SYGVKD. V was clipped by 11 bases and J by 6 bases; unmatched bases: 10. The CDR3 has 12 residues. The CDR3 is CAVELAELEQYF. Partial CDR3 DNA: TGTGCCGTGGAGCTAGCGGAGCTCGAG.

This CDR3 is CSVAGTGSLAGGIQYF. The DNA read from the CDR3 is TGCAGCGTTGCGGGGACAGGGTCTTTAGCAGGGGGCATT. The J gene is TRBJ2-4, the V gene TRBV29-1; the match to TRBD1 covers 9 bases. The observed sequence ends 3 residues before the CDR3 terminus, with the missing tail filled in from the germline J gene. The CDR3 spans 16 residues. Unmatched junction bases numbered 16, after V lost 4 bases and J lost 9 bases. Germline V lookup: CDR1 SQVTM, CDR2 ANQGSEA.

With respect to this clone: The read comes to an end 3 residues before the CDR3 does, leaving the germline J gene to fill in the end. The gene calls are TRBV29-1 and TRBJ2-7, with D maybe TRBD1 (5 bases). Germline V gives CDR1 SQVTM, CDR2 ANQGSEA. Trimming removed 0 bases at V and 0 bases at J, with 9 bases between. This CDR3 region has 14 residues. CDR3 DNA, as far as it was read: TGCAGCGTTGAAGAATCAGGGTACTCCTACGAG. This translates into CSVEESGYSYE. The full CDR3 reads CSVEESGYSYEQYF.

Concerning this clone: At one end, the junction sequence differs from germline, possibly due to a read error. The CDR3 loop reads CASSHRDRGYTDTQYF. The sequenced part of the CDR3 DNA is TGCGCCAGCAGCCACCGAGACAGGGGATACACAGATACG. This chain uses TRBV4-2 with TRBJ2-3, with TRBD1 matching over 8 bases. Read data end 3 residues before the CDR3 end; the end is taken from the germline J gene. The CDR3 runs to 16 residues. CDR1 and CDR2 (germline): LGHNA, YNFKEQ.

About this clone itself: The read terminates 3 residues ahead of where the CDR3 ends, so the germline J gene completes it. The rearrangement uses TRBV11-2 and TRBJ1-1, with D possibly being TRBD1 (5 bases). The CDR3 length is 15 residues. V was cut by 5 bases and J by 3 bases, with 16 bases left in between. Germline values: CDR1 SGHAT, CDR2 FQNNGV. The CDR3 is CASSTPFGGDTEAFF. The sequenced part of the CDR3 DNA is TGTGCCAGCAGCACCCCATTCGGGGGGGACACTGAA.

In the case of this clone: Coverage ceases 3 residues before the CDR3 finishes, and the germline J gene fills in the end. The rearrangement links TRBV7-9 to TRBJ1-1; TRBD1 is a possible D gene (5 bases). CDR3 length: 13 residues. Germline CDR1 reads SEHNR; CDR2 reads FQNEAQ (reference sequence). The ends were cut back, 3 bases at V and 6 bases at J, with 11 bases in the middle. The CDR3 loop reads CASSFQGSPEAFF. CDR3 bases read: TGTGCCAGCAGCTTTCAGGGTTCGCCTGAA.

Points on this clone: The CDR3 is cut off 3 residues early in the read; its end comes from the germline J gene. The genes are TRBV4-1 and TRBJ2-3, with D possibly being TRBD2 (6 bases). Germline loops: CDR1 MGHRA, CDR2 YSYEKL. The CDR3 loop spans 13 amino acids. V lost 8 bases and J lost 3, with 12 bases in between. CDR3 DNA (partial): TGCGCCAGCGGGTTTGGGGGGACAGATACG. Residues: CASGFGGTDT. The full CDR3 protein is CASGFGGTDTQYF.

Details on this clone: The read ends 3 residues early relative to the CDR3; the germline J gene fills the gap. The chain combines TRBV4-2 with TRBJ2-7; D is possibly TRBD1 (6 bases). This CDR3 comprises 16 residues. The germline CDR1 and CDR2 sequences are LGHNA and YNFKEQ. The V end was cut by 2 bases, the J end by 1 base, with 15 bases between. The chain's CDR3 is CASSQPQRGGSYEQYF. CDR3 DNA (partial): TGTGCCAGCAGCCAACCTCAGCGAGGGGGTTCCTACGAG.

Comments on this clone: Coverage ceases 3 residues before the CDR3 finishes, and the germline J gene fills in the end. The chain is built from TRBV6-4 and TRBJ1-1; no definite D call. The germline CDR1 and CDR2 sequences are MRHNA and SNTAGT. The CDR3 contains 11 residues. CDR3 bases read: TGTGCCAGCAGTGACGTTCGGTAC. This encodes CASSDVRY. The complete CDR3 reads CASSDVRYAFF.

About this clone itself: Read sequence stops 3 residues before the CDR3 end, and the germline J gene provides the missing end. The chain is built from TRBV20-1 and TRBJ1-1, with TRBD1 identical over 9 bases. The CDR3 runs to 13 residues. The V and J ends lost 1 base and 3 bases, in that order; junction bases with no gene match: 0. Germline V gene lookup returns CDR1 DFQATT and CDR2 SNEGSKA (reference sequence). The part of the CDR3 DNA that was read is TGCAGTGCTAGAGGGACAGGGGACACTGAA. This gives the protein CSARGTGDTE. The full CDR3 protein is CSARGTGDTEAFF.

Worth noting for this clone: The CDR3 end lies 3 residues beyond the end of the read and is filled in from the germline J gene. The chain couples TRBV7-2 to TRBJ1-5; no definite D call. The CDR3 consists of 15 residues. Germline V CDR1 and CDR2: SGHTA, FQGNSA. Trimming stripped 1 base from V and 0 bases from J, with 7 bases between. CDR3 loop: CASSLVTDSNQPQHF. The CDR3 DNA, read in part, is TGTGCCAGCAGCTTAGTAACAGATAGCAATCAGCCC.

As regards this clone: The read comes to an end 3 residues before the CDR3 does, leaving the germline J gene to fill in the end. V gene TRBV12-3 or TRBV12-4 combines with J gene TRBJ2-7; TRBD2 aligns across 7 bases. The CDR3 length is 14 residues. J lost 0 bases, V lost 9 bases, and 8 bases had no gene match. CDR3 sequence: CASNPGGSSYEQYF. The part of the CDR3 DNA that was read is TGTGCCAGTAACCCAGGCGGGAGCTCCTACGAG.

Measured by frequency, this clone is medium-sized. The CDR3 goes on 3 residues after the read ends, and that part is filled in from the germline J gene. V usage is TRBV30 and J usage is TRBJ2-2; a weak D match, TRBD1 (6 bases). The CDR3 runs 16 residues. Looked up from germline, CDR1 is GTSNPN and CDR2 is SVGIG (reference sequence). Deletions cut 7 bases from V and 0 bases from J, with 18 bases between. CDR3 DNA (partial): TGTGCCTCTGTGCCCCGGGACAATACGAACACCGGGGAG. Translated, it gives CASVPRDNTNTGE. The full CDR3 sequence reads CASVPRDNTNTGELFF.

With respect to this clone: The read ends 3 residues before the CDR3 terminus; that terminus is restored from the germline J gene. V gene TRBV29-1 combines with J gene TRBJ1-1; a weak D match, TRBD1 (5 bases). Trimming shortened V by 3 bases and J by 1 base, and 9 bases separated the two germline ends. The CDR3 length is 13 residues. The V gene's germline CDR1 is SQVTM and CDR2 ANQGSEA. This CDR3 is CSVETQENTEAFF. The CDR3 DNA, read in part, is TGCAGCGTTGAGACACAGGAGAACACTGAA.

As for this clone: The missing CDR3 end, 3 residues past where the read stops, is filled in from the germline J gene. The chain joins TRBV5-1 to TRBJ1-5; D might be TRBD1 (6 bases). V dropped 4 bases and J dropped 4 bases, with 9 bases sitting between them. The length of the CDR3 is 13 residues. Germline values: CDR1 SGHRS, CDR2 YFSETQ. CDR3 region: CASSEQGNQPQHF. The part of the CDR3 DNA that was read is TGCGCCAGCAGCGAGCAGGGGAATCAGCCC.

As regards this clone: Read coverage stops 3 residues before the CDR3 terminus; the germline J gene supplies the remainder. The chain has TRBV4-1 and TRBJ1-2; D not certain. The CDR3 consists of 14 residues. The germline V gene encodes CDR1 MGHRA and CDR2 YSYEKL. The sequenced CDR3 bases are TGCGCCAGCAGCCACTCTCGCCCCCTGCGGGGC. Amino acids: CASSHSRPLRG. The entire CDR3 is CASSHSRPLRGYTF.

This chain's CDR3 is CASSDGLAGGEQFF. Incomplete CDR3 DNA: TGTGCCAGCAGTGATGGACTAGCGGGAGGTGAG. This chain connects TRBV2 to TRBJ2-1; 14 bases match TRBD2. The read halts 3 residues ahead of the CDR3 end, with the missing end drawn from the germline J gene. The CDR3 consists of 14 residues. Germline trimming cut 3 bases from V and 9 bases from J; bases unmatched to any gene: 1. Looked up from germline, CDR1 is SNHLY and CDR2 is FYNNEI.